These T cell receptor beta chains were read from a single sample in a study of blood T cell repertoires in COVID-19. Clones were sequenced by immunoSEQ multiplex PCR, and TCRdb holds only the in-frame ones, with some missing. The sample has some 49,000 clones, roughly 79% seen once. Sequencing used peripheral blood. The origin of the receptors is a woman older than 75 with COVID-19, enrolled during active disease. Both conserved end residues are part of each CDR3. The order of the fields is D gene, clone size, V gene, J gene, CDR3 protein, CDR3 DNA. The D gene is left open where the match is weak. Part of the rows lack a size; the others show once, few, many or a class for expanded clones.

NA	NA	TRBV7-5	TRBJ2-7	CARSLEMSEQYF	TGTGCCAGAAGCTTGGAGATGAGCGAGCAGTACTTC
NA	few	TRBV11-3	TRBJ1-4	CAIRVGKLFF	TGTGCCATCCGAGTCGGAAAACTGTTTTTT
NA	medium-sized	TRBV5-6	TRBJ1-2	CASSGAGGVRYGYTF	TGTGCCAGCAGCGGGGCCGGGGGGGTACGGTATGGCTACACCTTC
NA	NA	TRBV9	TRBJ2-4	CASSVDTLAKNIQYF	TGTGCCAGCAGCGTAGACACCTTAGCCAAAAACATTCAGTACTTC
NA	NA	TRBV18	TRBJ2-7	CASSPPLVDEQYF	TGTGCCAGCTCACCACCGCTAGTTGACGAGCAGTACTTC
NA	NA	TRBV3-1/TRBV3-2	TRBJ2-3	CASSQKPGLLTDTQYF	TGTGCCAGCAGCCAAAAACCGGGACTCCTCACAGATACGCAGTATTTT
TRBD1	once	TRBV7-3	TRBJ2-5	CATQGARETQYF	TGTGCCACCCAGGGGGCGCGAGAGACCCAGTACTTC
TRBD2	NA	TRBV19	TRBJ2-3	CASSMSGRSDTQYF	TGTGCCAGTAGTATGAGCGGGAGGTCAGATACGCAGTATTTT
TRBD1	NA	TRBV7-8	TRBJ2-3	CASSLALQGGTDTQYF	TGTGCCAGCAGCTTAGCTCTGCAGGGGGGCACAGATACGCAGTATTTT
NA	NA	TRBV9	TRBJ1-2	CASSVVPGARGYGYTF	TGTGCCAGCAGCGTAGTTCCGGGCGCTCGGGGCTATGGCTACACCTTC
TRBD2	NA	TRBV28	TRBJ2-7	CASTISGGRNSYEQYF	TGTGCCAGCACCATCTCGGGGGGTAGGAACTCCTACGAGCAGTACTTC
TRBD2	few	TRBV11-1	TRBJ2-5	CASSLGGGRQETQYF	TGTGCCAGCAGCTTAGGGGGGGGTCGCCAAGAGACCCAGTACTTC
TRBD2	NA	TRBV7-8	TRBJ2-5	CASSRGLAGGRETQYF	TGTGCCAGCAGCCGAGGACTAGCGGGAGGGCGGGAGACCCAGTACTTC
NA	NA	TRBV6-5	TRBJ1-1	CASEKSAGANTEAFF	TGTGCCAGCGAAAAGTCGGCAGGGGCGAACACTGAAGCTTTCTTT
NA	NA	TRBV10-2	TRBJ1-3	CASSESMNTIYF	TGCGCCAGCAGTGAGTCTATGAACACCATATATTTT
TRBD2	NA	TRBV4-2	TRBJ2-2	CASSQDAGGPWTGELFF	TGTGCCAGCAGCCAAGACGCGGGAGGGCCGTGGACCGGGGAGCTGTTTTTT
NA	NA	TRBV7-2	TRBJ2-5	CASTINRDQETQYF	TGTGCCAGCACGATAAACAGGGATCAAGAGACCCAGTACTTC
NA	NA	TRBV6-4	TRBJ1-1	CASSGGGQAFF	TGTGCCAGCAGTGGCGGAGGGCAGGCTTTCTTT
NA	NA	TRBV28	TRBJ2-1	CASSPSSDEQFF	TGTGCCAGCAGTCCGAGTAGCGATGAGCAGTTCTTC
NA	NA	TRBV9	TRBJ2-7	CASSAEMSSSYEQYF	TGTGCCAGCAGCGCCGAGATGTCAAGCTCCTACGAGCAGTACTTC